What follows are 12 T cell receptor beta chains derived from one specimen sequenced in a study of shared T cell receptors in the human thymus. Here immunoSEQ multiplex PCR was the method, and the copy in TCRdb shows in-frame clones only, minus some. This sample carries 650,000 to 950,000 clones, approximately 83% of them seen once, and the ten largest clones take approximately 0.01%. This same sample was also taken into another study, of human thymus T cells.

Sequencing input: thymocytes. These receptors all come from a girl under two years old with a congenital heart defect.

The genes are TRBV15 and TRBJ1-1; D may be TRBD1 (5 bases). Deletions cut 2 bases from V and 11 bases from J, with 12 bases between. In germline, CDR1 is LNHNV, CDR2 YYDKDF (reference sequence). CDR3 length: 12 residues. The CDR3 region is CATSRLGKGAFF. Written as DNA, the CDR3 is TGTGCCACCAGCAGACTAGGGAAGGGGGCTTTCTTT.

This chain joins TRBV9 and TRBJ1-5; 9 nucleotides align to TRBD1. The CDR3 is 15 residues long. V shed 3 bases and J 0 bases; nucleotides not matched to a gene: 1. Germline CDR1 reads SGDLS; CDR2 reads YYNGEE. CDR3 sequence (DNA): TGTGCCAGCAGCGGGACAGGGGATAGCAATCAGCCCCAGCATTTT. Translating it yields CASSGTGDSNQPQHF.

The chain carries TRBV18 and TRBJ1-4; 7 bases align to TRBD1. V lost 6 bases and J lost 3; bases outside the gene matches: 7. Germline V lookup: CDR1 KGHSH, CDR2 LQKENI. The CDR3 runs 15 residues. The CDR3, as DNA: TGTGCCAGCTCGTCCTCCGGGACAGCTAATGAAAAACTGTTTTTT. Its protein product is CASSSSGTANEKLFF.

The V gene is TRBV6-1, the J gene TRBJ1-5; no firm D call. The CDR3 covers 12 residues. Germline V lookup: CDR1 MNHNS, CDR2 SASEGT. Between the trimmed V and J ends, which lost 8 bases and 2 bases, there was a span of 7 bases. The DNA of the CDR3 is TGTGCCAGCGTTCAGGGCAATCAGCCCCAGCATTTT. As protein: CASVQGNQPQHF.

The chain is built from TRBV7-2 and TRBJ2-1; D might be TRBD1 (6 bases). With 5 bases removed from V and 4 bases from J, the gap between germline ends came to 21 bases. Germline V gene lookup returns CDR1 SGHTA and CDR2 FQGNSA. This CDR3 spans 17 amino acids. CDR3 DNA: TGTGCCAGCAGCCCCTCACACCCCGGGACATTTTACAATGAGCAGTTCTTC. It codes for CASSPSHPGTFYNEQFF.

This sequence joins TRBV5-1 and TRBJ1-2; 9 positions match TRBD1. Trimming removed 4 bases from V and 8 bases from J; junction bases left unmatched: 12. The CDR3 spans 15 residues. The germline gives CDR1 SGHRS, CDR2 YFSETQ. The CDR3 region has the DNA TGCGCCAGCAGCGTTACAGGGGGCCACCTGGGGGGCTACACCTTC. Translating it yields CASSVTGGHLGGYTF.

V gene TRBV4-1 combines with J gene TRBJ1-1, with unresolved D. CDR3 size: 14 residues. Germline V gene data show CDR1 as MGHRA and CDR2 as YSYEKL. V was pared by 6 bases and J by 4 bases, with 15 bases between. CDR3 loop: CASSPGEWITEAFF. In DNA, the CDR3 is TGCGCCAGCAGTCCCGGGGAGTGGATCACTGAAGCTTTCTTT.

This sequence joins TRBV28 and TRBJ1-1; TRBD1 matches at 8 bases. J lost 5 bases, V lost 6 bases, and 17 bases had no gene match. The CDR3 sequence is 17 residues long. Germline lookup yields CDR1 MDHEN and CDR2 SYDVKM. CDR3 loop: CASSSTLLRGRETEAFF. The CDR3 DNA is TGTGCCAGCAGCTCTACTTTACTCAGGGGGCGCGAGACTGAAGCTTTCTTT.

V is TRBV9 and J is TRBJ2-3; TRBD2 matches at 9 bases. The CDR3 sequence is 19 residues long. After removal of 3 bases from V and 5 bases from J, the junction contained 19 bases not matched to a gene. Germline loops: CDR1 SGDLS, CDR2 YYNGEE. CDR3 loop: CASSAAPERGVLLGDTQYF. The DNA for the CDR3 is TGTGCCAGCAGCGCGGCCCCCGAGCGGGGGGTACTTCTGGGAGATACGCAGTATTTT.

The J gene is TRBJ1-6, the V gene TRBV6-1, with D maybe TRBD1 (5 bases). V dropped 0 bases and J dropped 1 base, with 25 bases sitting between them. Germline V gene data show CDR1 as MNHNS and CDR2 as SASEGT. The CDR3 extends over 22 amino acids. CDR3 nucleotides: TGTGCCAGCAGTGAAGCTCCCAAATACATTCAGGGAATTGAGTCCTATAATTCACCCCTCCACTTT. This encodes CASSEAPKYIQGIESYNSPLHF.

The chain joins TRBV5-1 to TRBJ1-1; weak D call: TRBD1 (5 bases). Trimming removed 4 bases at V and 5 bases at J, with 18 bases between. The CDR3 is 15 amino acids. CDR1 and CDR2 from the germline V gene are SGHRS and YFSETQ. The DNA of the CDR3 is TGCGCCAGCAGCCAATCGACAGCCCCACAGACTGAAGCTTTCTTT. Its translation is CASSQSTAPQTEAFF.

The V and J genes are TRBV5-6 and TRBJ1-4; D is ambiguous. Between the trimmed V and J ends, which lost 1 base and 4 bases, there was a span of 2 bases. Germline values: CDR1 SGHDT, CDR2 YYEEEE. This CDR3 has 12 residues. CDR3 coding DNA: TGTGCCAGCAGCTTGCTTAATGAAAAACTGTTTTTT. Translating it yields CASSLLNEKLFF.